This TCR beta chain was captured in a study of blood T cells in healthy people across ages. Using a J-beta primer mix together with a sample-barcoded 5' primer, a second PCR was run for about 6 to 11 cycles. Every cDNA molecule carried a tag from a template-switch adaptor bearing 12 random nucleotides. TCRdb recomputed calls from the 5' RACE reads with MiXCR, one row per CDR3 protein. Of 1.4 million or so distinct CDR3 sequences in the sample, roughly two fifths were seen once. This clonotype appeared a few times. As yet, its antigen is unknown. Overall study results and limits: Significant beta diversity loss was already apparent by age roughly 38, declining roughly linearly.

CDR1 LGHDT and CDR2 YNNKEL come from the germline V gene (reference sequence). CDR3 length: 15 amino acids. Trimming stripped 2 bases from V and 6 bases from J, with 14 bases between. The receptor was derived from a woman under 30 in good health. Material for sequencing was blood. The chain links TRBV3-1 to TRBJ2-1; possibly TRBD2 for D (6 bases). The CDR3 spells CASSQFRDWGNEQFF. CDR3 nucleotide sequence: TGTGCCAGCAGCCAATTCCGGGACTGGGGCAATGAGCAGTTCTTC.